The clone carrying this T cell receptor (beta chain) was counted a single time. Antigen: not known. Hyperthyroidism cases were recent diagnoses of under 2 months' duration in people aged 18 to 65. RNA served as the template for amplifying TCR beta CDR3 regions. HTBI primers were used in a first-round RT-PCR, which preceded a second-round multiplex PCR. TCRdb called the multiplex PCR reads again in MiXCR, with one record for every CDR3 protein. Found here are roughly 1.1 million distinct CDR3 sequences, about 40% of them singletons; the top ten hold around 10%. The data originate from a study of Graves' ophthalmopathy and Graves' hyperthyroidism. Looking at the study overall: Stable hyperthyroidism referred to disease that showed no ophthalmopathy within 18 months of follow-up. Broader study findings: In predicting ophthalmopathy progression, the model reached 70% to 71% sensitivity and 72% to 80% specificity. Most clonotypes expanded in thyroid above 0.001 frequency were present in blood too.

V lost 7 bases and J 4 bases, leaving 13 bases between the germline ends. CDR3 length: 13 amino acids. Germline lookup yields CDR1 SNHLY and CDR2 FYNNEI. The origin of this receptor is an adult man with Graves' hyperthyroidism. Sequencing used peripheral blood or thyroid tissue (not recorded which). V and J are TRBV2 and TRBJ2-5, with D perhaps given as TRBD1 or TRBD2 (5 bases each). The CDR3 here is CASTRGDRETQYF. The CDR3 DNA is TGTGCCAGCACTCGAGGGGACCGAGAGACCCAGTACTTC.